This is a list of T cell receptor beta chains from one sample in a study of CD8+ T cells in alopecia areata. Profiled with immunoSEQ multiplex PCR; TCRdb holds only in-frame clones, not every one. The sample lists under 4,500 clones, under 80% occurring once. The sequenced sample was skin, obtained at week 24, from a patient treated with tofacitinib. These TCRs come from a human donor with alopecia areata. The CDR3 runs from the conserved cysteine through the conserved F or W. A D gene is named only where the DNA matches it firmly. Clone size appears in some rows only: once, few, many, or a class for an expanded clone.

j_call: TRBJ2-2; clone_size: NA; d_call: TRBD1; cdr3_length: 17; v_call: TRBV5-1; cdr3_aa: CASSVNPGQQNTGELFF; cdr3_nt: TGCGCCAGCAGCGTTAACCCGGGACAGCAAAACACCGGGGAGCTGTTTTTT
j_call: TRBJ1-1; clone_size: NA; d_call: NA; cdr3_length: 15; v_call: TRBV28; cdr3_aa: CASSSRNTGALEAFF; cdr3_nt: TGTGCCAGCAGTTCACGCAACACAGGTGCCCTTGAAGCTTTCTTT
j_call: TRBJ2-1; clone_size: NA; d_call: NA; cdr3_length: 16; v_call: TRBV4-1; cdr3_aa: CASSQVDILTYNEQFF; cdr3_nt: TGCGCCAGCAGCCAAGTGGACATCCTAACTTACAATGAGCAGTTCTTC
j_call: TRBJ2-7; clone_size: NA; d_call: TRBD1; cdr3_length: 15; v_call: TRBV6-5; cdr3_aa: CASSYSNRGSYEQYF; cdr3_nt: TGTGCCAGCAGTTACTCGAACAGGGGCTCCTACGAGCAGTACTTC
j_call: TRBJ1-6; clone_size: NA; d_call: NA; cdr3_length: 13; v_call: TRBV27; cdr3_aa: CASSSRENSPLHF; cdr3_nt: TGTGCCAGCAGTTCCAGGGAAAATTCACCCCTCCACTTT
j_call: TRBJ2-3; clone_size: NA; d_call: NA; cdr3_length: 13; v_call: TRBV6-5; cdr3_aa: CASTNGVSDTQYF; cdr3_nt: TGTGCCAGCACCAACGGGGTCTCAGATACGCAGTATTTT
j_call: TRBJ2-7; clone_size: few; d_call: NA; cdr3_length: 14; v_call: TRBV10-3; cdr3_aa: CAISRSSEIYEQYF; cdr3_nt: TGTGCCATCAGTCGCTCTAGCGAAATATACGAGCAGTACTTC
j_call: TRBJ1-1; clone_size: NA; d_call: NA; cdr3_length: 11; v_call: TRBV30; cdr3_aa: CAWSDVRHLIF; cdr3_nt: TGTGCCTGGAGTGATGTTAGGCACCTTATCTTT
j_call: TRBJ1-5; clone_size: once; d_call: TRBD1; cdr3_length: 18; v_call: TRBV7-8; cdr3_aa: CASSPPRGGTGGYQPQHF; cdr3_nt: TGTGCCAGCAGCCCCCCTAGGGGGGGGACAGGGGGCTATCAGCCCCAGCATTTT
j_call: TRBJ1-6; clone_size: NA; d_call: NA; cdr3_length: 16; v_call: TRBV14; cdr3_aa: CASSQAGISYNSPLHF; cdr3_nt: TGTGCCAGCAGCCAAGCTGGGATATCCTATAATTCACCCCTCCACTTT
j_call: TRBJ2-3; clone_size: NA; d_call: NA; cdr3_length: 16; v_call: TRBV4-3; cdr3_aa: CASSQGLEGYTDTQYF; cdr3_nt: TGCGCCAGCAGCCAAGGCCTAGAGGGATACACAGATACGCAGTATTTT
j_call: TRBJ1-1; clone_size: NA; d_call: NA; cdr3_length: 14; v_call: TRBV27; cdr3_aa: CASSLRQSNTEAFF; cdr3_nt: TGTGCCAGCAGTTTACGGCAGAGTAACACTGAAGCTTTCTTT
j_call: TRBJ1-5; clone_size: NA; d_call: NA; cdr3_length: 13; v_call: TRBV6-5; cdr3_aa: CASSYSVIQPQHF; cdr3_nt: TGTGCCAGCAGTTACTCGGTCATCCAGCCCCAGCATTTT
j_call: TRBJ1-2; clone_size: NA; d_call: NA; cdr3_length: 13; v_call: TRBV7-9; cdr3_aa: CASSLPVNYGYTF; cdr3_nt: TGTGCCAGCAGCTTACCCGTGAACTATGGCTACACCTTC
j_call: TRBJ1-2; clone_size: NA; d_call: TRBD1; cdr3_length: 14; v_call: TRBV15; cdr3_aa: CATSRNRGDYGYTF; cdr3_nt: TGTGCCACCAGCAGAAACAGGGGGGACTATGGCTACACCTTC
j_call: TRBJ2-5; clone_size: few; d_call: NA; cdr3_length: 13; v_call: TRBV10-3; cdr3_aa: CAISRGVSETQYF; cdr3_nt: TGTGCCATCAGTAGAGGGGTTTCAGAGACCCAGTACTTC
j_call: TRBJ2-3; clone_size: NA; d_call: TRBD2; cdr3_length: 14; v_call: TRBV29-1; cdr3_aa: CSVEDVGSGDTQYF; cdr3_nt: TGCAGCGTTGAAGATGTGGGTAGCGGGGATACGCAGTATTTT
j_call: TRBJ1-1; clone_size: NA; d_call: NA; cdr3_length: 13; v_call: TRBV9; cdr3_aa: CASSGGQNTEAFF; cdr3_nt: TGTGCCAGCAGCGGGGGTCAGAACACTGAAGCTTTCTTT
j_call: TRBJ2-1; clone_size: few; d_call: NA; cdr3_length: 13; v_call: TRBV7-8; cdr3_aa: CASSQGGPNEQFF; cdr3_nt: TGTGCCAGCAGCCAGGGGGGGCCCAATGAGCAGTTCTTC
j_call: TRBJ2-7; clone_size: NA; d_call: TRBD2; cdr3_length: 14; v_call: TRBV11-3; cdr3_aa: CASSRLAGVREQYF; cdr3_nt: TGTGCCAGCAGCAGACTAGCGGGGGTGCGTGAGCAGTACTTC
j_call: TRBJ1-2; clone_size: NA; d_call: NA; cdr3_length: 14; v_call: TRBV6-1; cdr3_aa: CASTPEGRGYGYTF; cdr3_nt: TGTGCCAGCACCCCTGAGGGGAGGGGGTATGGCTACACCTTC
j_call: TRBJ1-6; clone_size: NA; d_call: NA; cdr3_length: 14; v_call: TRBV7-2; cdr3_aa: CASTMGQGGSPLHF; cdr3_nt: TGTGCCAGCACTATGGGTCAGGGTGGTTCACCCCTCCACTTT
j_call: TRBJ2-7; clone_size: once; d_call: NA; cdr3_length: 14; v_call: TRBV5-6; cdr3_aa: CASSFRGGGYEQYF; cdr3_nt: TGTGCCAGCAGCTTCAGAGGGGGGGGCTACGAGCAGTACTTC
j_call: TRBJ2-2; clone_size: once; d_call: TRBD2; cdr3_length: 20; v_call: TRBV7-8; cdr3_aa: CASSLAPFNLRREGTGELFF; cdr3_nt: TGTGCCAGCAGCTTAGCGCCATTCAACCTTCGGCGGGAGGGGACCGGGGAGCTGTTTTTT
j_call: TRBJ2-7; clone_size: NA; d_call: TRBD1; cdr3_length: 14; v_call: TRBV4-1; cdr3_aa: CASSPGQGSYEQYF; cdr3_nt: TGCGCCAGCAGCCCCGGACAGGGGTCCTACGAGCAGTACTTC
j_call: TRBJ1-1; clone_size: NA; d_call: NA; cdr3_length: 11; v_call: TRBV18; cdr3_aa: CASSRQTEAFF; cdr3_nt: TGTGCCAGCTCACGTCAGACTGAAGCTTTCTTT
j_call: TRBJ1-1; clone_size: NA; d_call: TRBD1; cdr3_length: 14; v_call: TRBV7-9; cdr3_aa: CASSLTGTAGEAFF; cdr3_nt: TGTGCCAGCAGCTTAACCGGGACAGCCGGTGAAGCTTTCTTT
j_call: TRBJ1-1; clone_size: NA; d_call: NA; cdr3_length: 13; v_call: TRBV6-6; cdr3_aa: CASSDGSGLKAFF; cdr3_nt: TGTGCCAGCAGTGACGGTTCAGGACTCAAAGCTTTCTTT
j_call: TRBJ2-5; clone_size: NA; d_call: TRBD2; cdr3_length: 14; v_call: TRBV9; cdr3_aa: CASSVVAGEETQYF; cdr3_nt: TGTGCCAGCAGCGTAGTAGCGGGGGAAGAGACCCAGTACTTC
j_call: TRBJ2-7; clone_size: NA; d_call: NA; cdr3_length: 14; v_call: TRBV5-4; cdr3_aa: CASSLDPTSYEQYF; cdr3_nt: TGTGCCAGCAGCTTGGATCCTACGTCCTACGAGCAGTACTTC
j_call: TRBJ2-3; clone_size: few; d_call: NA; cdr3_length: 15; v_call: TRBV2; cdr3_aa: CASSPSGGRTDTQYF; cdr3_nt: TGTGCCAGCAGTCCATCGGGGGGCCGCACAGATACGCAGTATTTT
j_call: TRBJ2-3; clone_size: once; d_call: NA; cdr3_length: 12; v_call: TRBV6-1; cdr3_aa: CASSDFADTQYF; cdr3_nt: TGTGCCAGCAGTGACTTCGCGGATACGCAGTATTTT
j_call: TRBJ2-3; clone_size: NA; d_call: NA; cdr3_length: 12; v_call: TRBV9; cdr3_aa: CASSVGTDTQYF; cdr3_nt: TGTGCCAGCAGCGTAGGCACAGATACGCAGTATTTT
j_call: TRBJ2-1; clone_size: NA; d_call: NA; cdr3_length: 13; v_call: TRBV7-3; cdr3_aa: CASSMNRETKQFF; cdr3_nt: TGTGCCAGCAGCATGAACAGGGAGACTAAGCAGTTCTTC
j_call: TRBJ1-2; clone_size: NA; d_call: NA; cdr3_length: 16; v_call: TRBV19; cdr3_aa: CASRGEQFEENYGYTF; cdr3_nt: TGTGCCAGTAGAGGGGAACAGTTCGAGGAAAACTATGGCTACACCTTC
j_call: TRBJ1-3; clone_size: NA; d_call: NA; cdr3_length: 14; v_call: TRBV7-8; cdr3_aa: CASSLDRGRNTIYF; cdr3_nt: TGTGCCAGCAGCTTGGACCGAGGGAGAAACACCATATATTTT